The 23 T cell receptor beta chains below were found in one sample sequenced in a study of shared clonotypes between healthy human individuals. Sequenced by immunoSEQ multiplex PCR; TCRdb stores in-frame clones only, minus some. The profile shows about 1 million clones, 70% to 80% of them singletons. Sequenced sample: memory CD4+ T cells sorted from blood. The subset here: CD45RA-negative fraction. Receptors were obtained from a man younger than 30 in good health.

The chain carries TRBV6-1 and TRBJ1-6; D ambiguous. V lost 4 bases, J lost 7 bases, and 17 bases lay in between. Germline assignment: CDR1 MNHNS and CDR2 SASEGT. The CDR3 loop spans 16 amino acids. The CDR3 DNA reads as TGTGCCAGCAGTGCCTCCTTAACGACGGGAAATTCACCCCTCCACTTT. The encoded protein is CASSASLTTGNSPLHF.

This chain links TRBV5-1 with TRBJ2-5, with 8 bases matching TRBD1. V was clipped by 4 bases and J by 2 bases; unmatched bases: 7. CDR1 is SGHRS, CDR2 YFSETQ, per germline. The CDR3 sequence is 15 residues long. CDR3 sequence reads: CASSQDRVGQETQYF. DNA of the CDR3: TGCGCCAGCAGCCAGGACAGGGTGGGACAAGAGACCCAGTACTTC.

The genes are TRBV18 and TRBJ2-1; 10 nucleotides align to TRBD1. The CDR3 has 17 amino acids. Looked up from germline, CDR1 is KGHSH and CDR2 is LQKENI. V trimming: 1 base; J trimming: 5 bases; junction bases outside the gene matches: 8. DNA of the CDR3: TGTGCCAGCTCACCACTCGCGCCGGGACAGGGGAACAATGAGCAGTTCTTC. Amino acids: CASSPLAPGQGNNEQFF.

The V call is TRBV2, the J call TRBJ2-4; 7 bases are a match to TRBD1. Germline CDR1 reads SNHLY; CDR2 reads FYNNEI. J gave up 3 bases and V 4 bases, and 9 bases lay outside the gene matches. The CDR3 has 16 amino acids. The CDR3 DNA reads TGTGCCAGCAGTGGTGACAGGGCCGGGAACAAAAACATTCAGTACTTC. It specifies CASSGDRAGNKNIQYF.

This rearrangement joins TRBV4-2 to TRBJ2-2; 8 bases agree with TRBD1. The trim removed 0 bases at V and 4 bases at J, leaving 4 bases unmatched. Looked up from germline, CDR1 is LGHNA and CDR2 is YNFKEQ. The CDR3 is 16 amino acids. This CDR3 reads CASSQDDRGSTGELFF. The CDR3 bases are TGTGCCAGCAGCCAAGATGACAGGGGAAGCACCGGGGAGCTGTTTTTT.

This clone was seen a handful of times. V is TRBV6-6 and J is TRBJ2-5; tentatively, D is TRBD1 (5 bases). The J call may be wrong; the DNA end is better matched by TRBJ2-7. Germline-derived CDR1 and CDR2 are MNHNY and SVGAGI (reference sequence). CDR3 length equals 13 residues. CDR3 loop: CASSLQETYEQYF. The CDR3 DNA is TGTGCCAGCAGTTTACAGGAAACCTACGAGCAGTACTTC.

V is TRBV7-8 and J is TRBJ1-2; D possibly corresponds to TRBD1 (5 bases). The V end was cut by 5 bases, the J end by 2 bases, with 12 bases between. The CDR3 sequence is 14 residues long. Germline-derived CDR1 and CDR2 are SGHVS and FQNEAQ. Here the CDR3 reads CASSLGALNYGYTF. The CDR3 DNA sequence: TGTGCCAGCAGCCTCGGGGCACTCAACTATGGCTACACCTTC.

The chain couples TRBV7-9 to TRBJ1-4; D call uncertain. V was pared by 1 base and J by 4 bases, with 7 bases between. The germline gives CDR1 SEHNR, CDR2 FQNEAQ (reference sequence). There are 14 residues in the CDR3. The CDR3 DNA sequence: TGTGCCAGCAGCTTAGGAACCGATAATGAAAAACTGTTTTTT. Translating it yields CASSLGTDNEKLFF.

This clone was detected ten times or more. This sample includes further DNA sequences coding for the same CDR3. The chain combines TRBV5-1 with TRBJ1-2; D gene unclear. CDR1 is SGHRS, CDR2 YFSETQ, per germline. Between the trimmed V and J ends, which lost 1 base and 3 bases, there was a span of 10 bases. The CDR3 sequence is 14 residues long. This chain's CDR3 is CASSLLTPDYGYTF. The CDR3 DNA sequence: TGCGCCAGCAGCTTGTTAACGCCTGACTATGGCTACACCTTC.

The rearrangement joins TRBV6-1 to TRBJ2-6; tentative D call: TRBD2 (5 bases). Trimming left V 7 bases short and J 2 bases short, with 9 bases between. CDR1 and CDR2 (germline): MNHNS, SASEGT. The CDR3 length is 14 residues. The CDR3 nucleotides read TGTGCCAGCATGAACGGGGCTGGGGCCAACGTCCTGACTTTC. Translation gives CASMNGAGANVLTF.

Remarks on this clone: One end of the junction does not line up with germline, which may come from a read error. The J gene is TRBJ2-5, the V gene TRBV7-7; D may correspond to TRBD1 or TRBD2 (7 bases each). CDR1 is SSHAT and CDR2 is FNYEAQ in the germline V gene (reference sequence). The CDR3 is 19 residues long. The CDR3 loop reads CASSLAPPARGGTQETQYF. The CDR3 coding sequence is TGTGCTAGCAGCTTAGCTCCCCCGGCCAGGGGGGGAACCCAAGAGACCCAGTACTTC.

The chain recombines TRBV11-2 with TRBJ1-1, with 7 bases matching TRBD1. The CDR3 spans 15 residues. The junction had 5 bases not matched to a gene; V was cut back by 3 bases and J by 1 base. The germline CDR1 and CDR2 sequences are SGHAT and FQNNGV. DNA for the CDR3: TGTGCCAGCAGCTTTTCGGGACAGAAGAACACTGAAGCTTTCTTT. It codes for CASSFSGQKNTEAFF.

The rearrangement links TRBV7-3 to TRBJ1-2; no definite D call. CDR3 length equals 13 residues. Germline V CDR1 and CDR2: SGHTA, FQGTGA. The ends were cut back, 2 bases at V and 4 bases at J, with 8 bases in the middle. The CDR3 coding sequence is TGTGCCAGCAGCTTAGACGGAACCTATGGCTACACCTTC. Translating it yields CASSLDGTYGYTF.

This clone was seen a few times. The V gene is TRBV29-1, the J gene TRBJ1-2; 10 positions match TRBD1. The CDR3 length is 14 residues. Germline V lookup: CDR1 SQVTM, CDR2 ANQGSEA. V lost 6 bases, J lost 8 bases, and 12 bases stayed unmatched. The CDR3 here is CSVSPGTGAYGYTF. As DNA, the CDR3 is TGCAGCGTAAGTCCCGGGACAGGGGCCTACGGCTACACCTTC.

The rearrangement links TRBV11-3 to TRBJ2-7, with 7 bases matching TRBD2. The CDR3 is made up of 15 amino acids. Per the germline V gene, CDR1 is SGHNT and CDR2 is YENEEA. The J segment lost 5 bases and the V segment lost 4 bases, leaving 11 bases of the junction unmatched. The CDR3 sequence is CASSYSGTTSDEQYF. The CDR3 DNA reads TGTGCCAGCAGCTACTCCGGGACTACCTCGGACGAGCAGTACTTC.

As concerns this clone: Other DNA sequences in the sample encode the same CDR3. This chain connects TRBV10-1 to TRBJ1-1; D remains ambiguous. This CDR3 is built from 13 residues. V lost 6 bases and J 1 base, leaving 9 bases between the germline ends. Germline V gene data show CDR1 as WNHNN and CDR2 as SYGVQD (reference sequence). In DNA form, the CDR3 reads TGCGCCAGCAGGAGAGGGCAGAACACTGAAGCTTTCTTT. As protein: CASRRGQNTEAFF.

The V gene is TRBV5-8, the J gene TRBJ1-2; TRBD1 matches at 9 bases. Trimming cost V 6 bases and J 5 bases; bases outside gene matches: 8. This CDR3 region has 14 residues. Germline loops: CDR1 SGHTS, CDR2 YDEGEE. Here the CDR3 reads CASTPGQGGYGYTF. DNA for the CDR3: TGTGCCAGCACCCCGGGACAGGGAGGGTATGGCTACACCTTC.

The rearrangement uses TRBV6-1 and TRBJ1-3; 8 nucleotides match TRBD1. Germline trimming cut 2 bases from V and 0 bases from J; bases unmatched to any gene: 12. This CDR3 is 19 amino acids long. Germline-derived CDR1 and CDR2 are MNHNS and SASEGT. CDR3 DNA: TGTGCCAGCAGTGAACCTTACGGGACAGGCCGGGGCTCTGGAAACACCATATATTTT. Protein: CASSEPYGTGRGSGNTIYF.

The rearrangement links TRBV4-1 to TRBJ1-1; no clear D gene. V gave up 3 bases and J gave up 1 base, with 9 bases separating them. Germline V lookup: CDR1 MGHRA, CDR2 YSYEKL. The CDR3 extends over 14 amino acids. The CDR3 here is CASSQGLGNTEAFF. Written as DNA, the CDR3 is TGCGCCAGCAGCCAGGGCTTGGGGAACACTGAAGCTTTCTTT.

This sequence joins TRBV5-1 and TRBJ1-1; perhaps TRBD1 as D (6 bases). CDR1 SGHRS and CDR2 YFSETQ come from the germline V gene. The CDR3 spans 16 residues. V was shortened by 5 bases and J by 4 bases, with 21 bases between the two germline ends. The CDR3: CASSSTGSGASTEAFF. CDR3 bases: TGCGCCAGCAGTTCAACAGGGAGTGGGGCGAGCACTGAAGCTTTCTTT.

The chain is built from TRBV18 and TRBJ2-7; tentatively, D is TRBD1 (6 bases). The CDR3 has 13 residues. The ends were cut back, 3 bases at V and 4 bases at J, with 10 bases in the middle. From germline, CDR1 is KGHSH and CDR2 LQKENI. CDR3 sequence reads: CASSPGHLYEQYF. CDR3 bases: TGTGCCAGCTCACCGGGACACCTATACGAGCAGTACTTC.

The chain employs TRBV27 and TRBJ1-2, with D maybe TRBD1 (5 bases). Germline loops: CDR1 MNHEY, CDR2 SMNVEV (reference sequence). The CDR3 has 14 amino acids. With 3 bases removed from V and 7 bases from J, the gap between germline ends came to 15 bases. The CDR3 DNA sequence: TGTGCCAGCAGTTTTCTTGACAGAAGAGGTGGCTACACCTTC. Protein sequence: CASSFLDRRGGYTF.

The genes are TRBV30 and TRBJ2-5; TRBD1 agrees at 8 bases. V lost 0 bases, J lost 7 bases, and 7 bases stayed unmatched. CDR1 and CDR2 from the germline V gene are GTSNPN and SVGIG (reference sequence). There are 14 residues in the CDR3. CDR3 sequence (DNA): TGTGCCTGGAGTGTAAATGACAGGGGAGGGACCCAGTACTTC. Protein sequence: CAWSVNDRGGTQYF. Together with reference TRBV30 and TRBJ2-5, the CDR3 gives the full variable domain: SQTIHQWPATLVQPVGSPLSLECTVEGTSNPNLYWYRQAAGRGLQLLFYSVGIGQISSEVPQNLSASRPQDRQFILSSKKLLLSDSGFYLCAWSVNDRGGTQYFGPGTRLLVL.